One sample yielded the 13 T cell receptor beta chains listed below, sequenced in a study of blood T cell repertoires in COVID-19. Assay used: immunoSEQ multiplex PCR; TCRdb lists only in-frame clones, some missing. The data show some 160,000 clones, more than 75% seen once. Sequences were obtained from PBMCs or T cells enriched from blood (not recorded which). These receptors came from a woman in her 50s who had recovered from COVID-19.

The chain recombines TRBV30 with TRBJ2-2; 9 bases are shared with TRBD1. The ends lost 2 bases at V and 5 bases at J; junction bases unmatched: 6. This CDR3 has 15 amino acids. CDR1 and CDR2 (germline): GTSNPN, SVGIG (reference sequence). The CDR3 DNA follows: TGTGCCTGGAGTCGGGACAGGGTCAGAACCGGGGAGCTGTTTTTT. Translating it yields CAWSRDRVRTGELFF.

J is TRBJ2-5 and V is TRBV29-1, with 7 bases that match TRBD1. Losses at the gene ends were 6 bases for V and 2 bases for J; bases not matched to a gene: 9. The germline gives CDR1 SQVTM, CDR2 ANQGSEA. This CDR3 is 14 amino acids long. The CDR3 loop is CSVGEKGAQETQYF. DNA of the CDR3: TGCAGCGTCGGTGAGAAGGGGGCGCAAGAGACCCAGTACTTC.

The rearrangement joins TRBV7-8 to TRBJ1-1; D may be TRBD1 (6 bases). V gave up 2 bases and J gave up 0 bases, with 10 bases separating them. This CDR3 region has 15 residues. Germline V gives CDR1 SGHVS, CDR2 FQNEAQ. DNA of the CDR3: TGTGCCAGCAGCTTATACGACAGGATGAACACTGAAGCTTTCTTT. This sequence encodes CASSLYDRMNTEAFF.

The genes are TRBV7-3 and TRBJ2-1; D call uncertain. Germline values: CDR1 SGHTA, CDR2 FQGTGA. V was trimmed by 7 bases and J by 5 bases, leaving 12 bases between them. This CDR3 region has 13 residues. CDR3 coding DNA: TGTGCCAGCACCCTAGTTCTAGACAATGAGCAGTTCTTC. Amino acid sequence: CASTLVLDNEQFF.

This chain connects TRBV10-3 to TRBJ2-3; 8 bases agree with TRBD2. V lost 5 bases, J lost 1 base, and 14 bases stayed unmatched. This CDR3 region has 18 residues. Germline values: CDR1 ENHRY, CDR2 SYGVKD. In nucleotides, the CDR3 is TGTGCCATCAGTCCCGCCCAGATAACTAGCGGACGCACAGATACGCAGTATTTT. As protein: CAISPAQITSGRTDTQYF.

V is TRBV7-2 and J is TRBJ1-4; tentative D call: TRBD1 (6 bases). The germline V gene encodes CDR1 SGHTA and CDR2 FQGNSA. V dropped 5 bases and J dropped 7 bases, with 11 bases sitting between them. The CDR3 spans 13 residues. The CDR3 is CASSVETGEKLFF. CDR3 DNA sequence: TGTGCCAGCAGCGTCGAGACAGGTGAAAAACTGTTTTTT.

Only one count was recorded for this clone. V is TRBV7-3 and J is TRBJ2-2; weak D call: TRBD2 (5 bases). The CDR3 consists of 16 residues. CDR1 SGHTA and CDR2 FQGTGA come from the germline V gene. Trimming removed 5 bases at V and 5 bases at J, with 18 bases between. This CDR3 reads CASSPTPPPGTGELFF. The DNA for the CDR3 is TGTGCCAGCAGCCCAACCCCCCCGCCGGGGACCGGGGAGCTGTTTTTT. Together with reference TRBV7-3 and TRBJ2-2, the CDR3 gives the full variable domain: GAGVSQTPSNKVTEKGKYVELRCDPISGHTALYWYRQSLGQGPEFLIYFQGTGAADDSGLPNDRFFAVRPEGSVSTLKIQRTERGDSAVYLCASSPTPPPGTGELFFGEGSRLTVL.

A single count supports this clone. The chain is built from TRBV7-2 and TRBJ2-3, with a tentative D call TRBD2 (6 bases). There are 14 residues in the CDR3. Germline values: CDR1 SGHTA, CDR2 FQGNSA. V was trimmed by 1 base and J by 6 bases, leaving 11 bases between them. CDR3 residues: CASSLVGGVDTQYF. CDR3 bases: TGTGCCAGCAGCTTAGTGGGCGGGGTGGATACGCAGTATTTT.

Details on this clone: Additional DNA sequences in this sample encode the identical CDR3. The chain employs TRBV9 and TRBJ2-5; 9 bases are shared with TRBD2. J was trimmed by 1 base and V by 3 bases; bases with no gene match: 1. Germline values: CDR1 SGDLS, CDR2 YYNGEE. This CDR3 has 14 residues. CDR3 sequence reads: CASSGGGAQETQYF. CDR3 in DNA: TGTGCCAGCAGCGGCGGGGGGGCCCAAGAGACCCAGTACTTC.

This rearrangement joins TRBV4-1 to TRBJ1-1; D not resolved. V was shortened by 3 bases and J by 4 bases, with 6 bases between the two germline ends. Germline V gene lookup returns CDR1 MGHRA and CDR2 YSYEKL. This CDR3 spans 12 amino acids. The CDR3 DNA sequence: TGCGCCAGCAGCCATTTCGGCACTGAAGCTTTCTTT. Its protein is CASSHFGTEAFF.

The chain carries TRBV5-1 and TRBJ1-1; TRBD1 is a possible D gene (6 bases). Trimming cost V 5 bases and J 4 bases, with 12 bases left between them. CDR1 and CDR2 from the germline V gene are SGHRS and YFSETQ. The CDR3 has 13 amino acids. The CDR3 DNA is TGCGCCAGCAGTTCACAGGGCGGCACTGAAGCTTTCTTT. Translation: CASSSQGGTEAFF.

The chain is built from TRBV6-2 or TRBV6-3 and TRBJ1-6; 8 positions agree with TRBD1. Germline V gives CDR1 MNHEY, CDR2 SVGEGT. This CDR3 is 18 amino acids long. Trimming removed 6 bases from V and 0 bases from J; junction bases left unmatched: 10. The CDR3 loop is CASSPTRTGSSYNSPLHF. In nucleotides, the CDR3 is TGTGCCAGCAGCCCTACCCGGACAGGGAGCTCCTATAATTCACCCCTCCACTTT.

In nucleotides, the CDR3 is TGTGCCAATTCCATAGCTCAGGGGCTTGGCACTGAAGCTTTCTTT. As protein: CANSIAQGLGTEAFF. The rearrangement joins TRBV6-5 to TRBJ1-1, with TRBD1 as a possible D gene (6 bases). The CDR3 has 15 amino acids. CDR1 is MNHEY, CDR2 SVGAGI, per germline. V gave up 10 bases and J gave up 4 bases, with 22 bases separating them.